Following are 27 T cell receptor beta chains from one sample sequenced in a study of T cell repertoires in cytomegalovirus infection (dated by TCRdb to the late 2010s). The data were produced on an Illumina HiSeq 1500. The public reads were reprocessed in TCRdb via fastp at Q25 and MiXCR, keeping in-frame beta chains. Every CDR3 protein is listed once, alongside the most common genes and DNA of its rows. This sample lists 200,000 to 300,000 distinct CDR3 sequences; 6% to 8% were detected once. The top ten hold 5.5% to 6.5% of the sample. The material sequenced was PBMCs. All receptors derive from a human donor in good health (CMV status not recorded). Some clones in this sample may be carry-over from other donors' samples.

This clonotype appeared many times. This rearrangement joins TRBV7-2 to TRBJ2-4; 9 positions agree with TRBD1. The CDR3 spans 17 residues. J gave up 1 base and V 3 bases, and 7 bases lay outside the gene matches. In germline, CDR1 is SGHTA, CDR2 FQGNSA. In nucleotides, the CDR3 is TGTGCCAGCAGCTTCCAACAGGGGGCGATGGCCAAAAACATTCAGTACTTC. Its protein is CASSFQQGAMAKNIQYF. Full variable domain (rest looked up from reference TRBV7-2 and TRBJ2-4): GAGVSQSPSNKVTEKGKDVELRCDPISGHTALYWYRQSLGQGLEFLIYFQGNSAPDKSGLPSDRFSAERTGGSVSTLTIQRTQQEDSAVYLCASSFQQGAMAKNIQYFGAGTRLSVL.

This clonotype was observed many times. Here the CDR3 DNA reads TGTGCCAGCAGTTTGGATTTTACAGGGACCGGGGAGCTGTTTTTT. Its translation: CASSLDFTGTGELFF. The V and J genes are TRBV6-5 and TRBJ2-2, with TRBD1 as a possible D gene (6 bases). Germline CDR1 reads MNHEY; CDR2 reads SVGAGI. The V end lost 4 bases, the J end lost 5 bases, and 14 bases lay between the germline ends. This CDR3 is 15 amino acids long.

This chain connects TRBV3-1 to TRBJ2-3; D is uncertain. Between the trimmed V and J ends, which lost 3 bases and 4 bases, there was a span of 5 bases. Germline V lookup: CDR1 LGHDT, CDR2 YNNKEL (reference sequence). CDR3 size: 12 residues. In DNA, the CDR3 is TGTGCCAGCAGCCACCAGGCAGATACGCAGTATTTT. As protein: CASSHQADTQYF.

The sample holds many counts of this clonotype. This chain uses TRBV12-3 or TRBV12-4 with TRBJ2-4; either TRBD1 or TRBD2 may fit D (5 bases each). V was pared by 2 bases and J by 0 bases, with 8 bases between. The length of the CDR3 is 15 residues. In DNA, the CDR3 is TGTGCCAGCAGTTTATGGGGGACAGCCAAAAACATTCAGTACTTC. This sequence encodes CASSLWGTAKNIQYF.

The V and J genes are TRBV5-1 and TRBJ1-6; possible D gene TRBD1, 5 bases. Between the trimmed V and J ends, which lost 5 bases and 9 bases, there was a span of 15 bases. Germline-derived CDR1 and CDR2 are SGHRS and YFSETQ. The CDR3 has 14 amino acids. The CDR3 is CASSNRDGASPLHF. CDR3 bases: TGCGCCAGCAGTAACCGGGACGGAGCTTCACCCCTCCACTTT.

This clonotype was detected many times. The rearrangement joins TRBV28 to TRBJ2-7; no clear D. Trimming shortened V by 4 bases and J by 0 bases, and 10 bases separated the two germline ends. The CDR3 consists of 14 residues. The germline V gene encodes CDR1 MDHEN and CDR2 SYDVKM. Written as DNA, the CDR3 is TGTGCCAGCAGTTCGGCAATGAGCTCCTACGAGCAGTACTTC. It encodes CASSSAMSSYEQYF.

This clonotype was detected many times. This chain joins TRBV13 and TRBJ1-1; D remains ambiguous. The germline gives CDR1 PRHDT, CDR2 FYEKMQ (reference sequence). V dropped 4 bases and J dropped 1 base, with 7 bases sitting between them. This CDR3 has 13 amino acids. As DNA, the CDR3 is TGTGCCAGCAGCTCAGCAGAGAACACTGAAGCTTTCTTT. Its protein is CASSSAENTEAFF.

This clonotype was seen at least ten times. The chain recombines TRBV7-2 with TRBJ2-1; D remains unclear. The germline gives CDR1 SGHTA, CDR2 FQGNSA. V was cut by 1 base and J by 4 bases, with 8 bases left in between. The CDR3 has 14 amino acids. CDR3 protein: CASSLEAEYNEQFF. The CDR3 bases are TGTGCCAGCAGCTTAGAGGCCGAATACAATGAGCAGTTCTTC.

This clonotype has more than one count but fewer than ten. The chain links TRBV2 to TRBJ1-1, with TRBD1 matching 9 bases. Germline V gene lookup returns CDR1 SNHLY and CDR2 FYNNEI. The CDR3 runs to 14 residues. Losses at the gene ends were 5 bases for V and 4 bases for J; bases not matched to a gene: 5. CDR3 residues: CASSLQGAGTEAFF. The CDR3 coding sequence is TGTGCCAGCAGTTTACAGGGGGCAGGCACTGAAGCTTTCTTT.

A few counts support this clonotype. CDR3 bases: TGCAGTGCCAGGGGGTTTGAAAATCAGCCCCAGCATTTT. Amino acids: CSARGFENQPQHF. The V and J genes are TRBV20-1 and TRBJ1-5; 7 nucleotides agree with TRBD1. V lost 6 bases, J lost 4 bases, and 6 bases stayed unmatched. This CDR3 comprises 13 residues. Germline-derived CDR1 and CDR2 are DFQATT and SNEGSKA (reference sequence).

This clonotype was seen many times. The J gene is TRBJ1-4, the V gene TRBV9; D possibly corresponds to TRBD1 (5 bases). The CDR3 extends over 13 amino acids. CDR1 is SGDLS and CDR2 is YYNGEE in the germline V gene. The ends were cut back, 4 bases at V and 3 bases at J, with 7 bases in the middle. CDR3 DNA: TGTGCCAGCAGCAAGGGGTCTAATGAAAAACTGTTTTTT. It encodes CASSKGSNEKLFF. Based on the CDR3 plus reference TRBV9 and TRBJ1-4, the full variable domain is DSGVTQTPKHLITATGQRVTLRCSPRSGDLSVYWYQQSLDQGLQFLIQYYNGEERAKGNILERFSAQQFPDLHSELNLSSLELGDSALYFCASSKGSNEKLFFGSGTQLSVL.

There are many counts of this clonotype. The genes are TRBV12-3 or TRBV12-4 and TRBJ2-7, with D perhaps assigned TRBD1 or TRBD2 (5 bases each). The CDR3 contains 15 residues. The germline V and J ends were trimmed by 6 bases and 6 bases, with 21 bases remaining between them. The chain's CDR3 is CASSFSWGSLGEQYF. Written as DNA, the CDR3 is TGTGCCAGCAGCTTCAGTTGGGGGTCTCTGGGCGAGCAGTACTTC.

This clonotype appeared many times. V and J are TRBV6-5 and TRBJ1-1, with 8 positions matching TRBD1. Trimming cost V 0 bases and J 3 bases; bases outside gene matches: 3. Germline loops: CDR1 MNHEY, CDR2 SVGAGI. The CDR3 is made up of 15 amino acids. DNA of the CDR3: TGTGCCAGCAGTTACTCGAACAGGGGGGACACTGAAGCTTTCTTT. Translation gives CASSYSNRGDTEAFF.

At least ten counts were recorded for this clonotype. The chain uses TRBV7-2 and TRBJ2-7, with D hard to call. Germline V lookup: CDR1 SGHTA, CDR2 FQGNSA. V was trimmed by 2 bases and J by 0 bases, leaving 5 bases between them. The length of the CDR3 is 13 residues. CDR3 sequence: CASSLLDSYEQYF. CDR3 nucleotide sequence: TGTGCCAGCAGCTTATTAGACTCCTACGAGCAGTACTTC.

This clonotype was recorded many times. The V gene is TRBV28, the J gene TRBJ1-3, with D hard to call. Between the trimmed V and J ends, which lost 4 bases and 3 bases, there was a span of 10 bases. The CDR3 runs to 14 residues. Per germline, CDR1 MDHEN and CDR2 SYDVKM. This CDR3 reads CASSSPLGGNTIYF. The DNA of the CDR3 is TGTGCCAGCAGTTCCCCGTTGGGTGGAAACACCATATATTTT.

In this sample, this clonotype turned up many times. This rearrangement joins TRBV20-1 to TRBJ2-5; 8 bases map to TRBD2. CDR3 size: 13 residues. The V segment lost 3 bases and the J segment 7 bases; nucleotides outside the gene matches: 7. The germline gives CDR1 DFQATT, CDR2 SNEGSKA (reference sequence). The CDR3 DNA is TGCAGTGCTAGGTTTAGCGGGGAAGGGACCCAGTACTTC. Encoded protein: CSARFSGEGTQYF.

In its sample, this clonotype was seen many times. The rearrangement joins TRBV7-6 to TRBJ2-7, with unresolved D. With 6 bases removed from V and 1 base from J, the gap between germline ends came to 13 bases. Germline CDR1 reads SGHVS; CDR2 reads FNYEAQ. The CDR3 extends over 14 amino acids. The CDR3 sequence is CASSPPDGSYEQYF. CDR3 sequence (DNA): TGTGCCAGCAGTCCCCCGGACGGTTCCTACGAGCAGTACTTC.

There are many counts of this clonotype. The chain carries TRBV30 and TRBJ2-1; no definite D call. The ends were cut back, 7 bases at V and 5 bases at J, with 0 bases in the middle. Germline assignment: CDR1 GTSNPN and CDR2 SVGIG (reference sequence). The CDR3 is made up of 8 amino acids. CDR3 sequence reads: CAYNEQFF. CDR3 nucleotides: TGTGCCTACAATGAGCAGTTCTTC.

This clonotype has ten or more counts. The chain couples TRBV6-2 or TRBV6-3 to TRBJ2-2; no clear D gene. The CDR3 is 17 residues long. Between the trimmed V and J ends, which lost 4 bases and 3 bases, there was a span of 18 bases. Germline CDR1 reads MNHEY; CDR2 reads SVGEGT. The CDR3 bases are TGTGCCAGCAGTTCGCCAGGAATTCCGAGTTACACCGGGGAGCTGTTTTTT. Amino acids: CASSSPGIPSYTGELFF.

The chain carries TRBV30 and TRBJ1-2, with D unclear. The CDR3 consists of 12 residues. CDR1 GTSNPN and CDR2 SVGIG come from the germline V gene (reference sequence). V gave up 7 bases and J gave up 5 bases, with 14 bases separating them. In nucleotides, the CDR3 is TGTGCCTTCTCGTCCGACGCTTATGGCTACACCTTC. Translation: CAFSSDAYGYTF.

This clonotype was counted many times. The rearrangement uses TRBV6-2 or TRBV6-3 and TRBJ2-1; maybe TRBD2 (7 bases). Germline V CDR1 and CDR2: MNHEY, SVGEGT. The CDR3 covers 14 residues. The V and J ends lost 0 bases and 11 bases respectively, with 14 bases between them. This chain's CDR3 is CASSYSVTGGQQFF. The CDR3 bases are TGTGCCAGCAGTTACTCGGTGACGGGGGGCCAGCAGTTCTTC.

This clonotype occurred many times. CDR3 DNA: TGTGCCAGCAGCTTAATGGTTAGCGGCGTCTACAATGAGCAGTTCTTC. Translated: CASSLMVSGVYNEQFF. The chain recombines TRBV7-6 with TRBJ2-1; a possible D gene is TRBD2 (6 bases). From germline, CDR1 is SGHVS and CDR2 FNYEAQ. This CDR3 region has 16 residues. Trimming removed 2 bases from V and 3 bases from J, with 14 bases in between.

This clonotype appeared many times. This rearrangement joins TRBV28 to TRBJ2-7; 7 nucleotides line up with TRBD2. Trimming cost V 4 bases and J 2 bases; bases outside gene matches: 14. The CDR3 consists of 17 residues. Germline CDR1 is MDHEN and CDR2 is SYDVKM. The CDR3 sequence: CASSSPRQRGPTYEQYF. CDR3 coding DNA: TGTGCCAGCAGTTCCCCTCGGCAGCGGGGACCAACCTACGAGCAGTACTTC.

This clonotype was recorded at least ten times. The J gene is TRBJ1-2, the V gene TRBV29-1; D is possibly TRBD1 (6 bases). This CDR3 contains 11 residues. Germline-derived CDR1 and CDR2 are SQVTM and ANQGSEA. Trimming took 6 bases from V and 2 from J, leaving 7 bases between them. CDR3 in amino acids: CSVGGNYGYTF. The DNA of the CDR3 is TGCAGCGTAGGGGGAAACTATGGCTACACCTTC.

This clonotype was detected many times. The chain carries TRBV20-1 and TRBJ2-3; 10 positions agree with TRBD2. The V segment lost 0 bases and the J segment 4 bases; nucleotides outside the gene matches: 7. The germline V gene has CDR1 DFQATT and CDR2 SNEGSKA (reference sequence). This CDR3 spans 16 amino acids. CDR3 amino acids: CSARDPASGGADTQYF. CDR3 DNA sequence: TGCAGTGCTAGAGATCCGGCTAGCGGGGGCGCAGATACGCAGTATTTT.

Many counts were recorded for this clonotype. For the CDR3, the DNA is TGTGCCAGCAGTACCCACAAGGCAGATACGCAGTATTTT. This encodes CASSTHKADTQYF. The chain recombines TRBV28 with TRBJ2-3; D is unclear. V was pared by 5 bases and J by 4 bases, with 10 bases between. This CDR3 comprises 13 residues. Germline CDR1 reads MDHEN; CDR2 reads SYDVKM.

This clonotype has ten or more counts. The chain couples TRBV7-2 to TRBJ2-2, with D unclear. CDR1 is SGHTA and CDR2 is FQGNSA in the germline V gene. Deletions cut 1 base from V and 1 base from J, with 13 bases between. This CDR3 region has 17 residues. The CDR3 here is CASSLDNGQQNTGELFF. Here the CDR3 DNA reads TGTGCCAGCAGCTTAGACAACGGGCAGCAGAACACCGGGGAGCTGTTTTTT.